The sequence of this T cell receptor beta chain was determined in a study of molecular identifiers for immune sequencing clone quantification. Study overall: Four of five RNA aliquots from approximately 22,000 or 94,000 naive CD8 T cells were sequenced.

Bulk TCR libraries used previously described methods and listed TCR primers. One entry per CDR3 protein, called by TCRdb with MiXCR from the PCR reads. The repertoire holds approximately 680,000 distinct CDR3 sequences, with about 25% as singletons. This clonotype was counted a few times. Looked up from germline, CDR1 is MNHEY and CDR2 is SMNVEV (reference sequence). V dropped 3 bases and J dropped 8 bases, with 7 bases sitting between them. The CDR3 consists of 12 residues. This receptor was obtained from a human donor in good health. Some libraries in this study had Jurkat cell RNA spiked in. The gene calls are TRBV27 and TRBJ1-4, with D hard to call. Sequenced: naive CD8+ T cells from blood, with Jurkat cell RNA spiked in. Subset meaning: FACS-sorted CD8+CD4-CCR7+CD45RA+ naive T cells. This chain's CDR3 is CASSFFGEKLFF. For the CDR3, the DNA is TGTGCCAGCAGTTTTTTCGGGGAAAAACTGTTTTTT.